This T cell receptor beta chain is drawn from a study of blood T cell repertoires in COVID-19. Study at large: Some COVID-19 samples were acute and others convalescent; all came from the United States, Italy and Spain. T cells, B-cell-depleted T cells, or PBMCs provided the cDNA or gDNA that served as material.

Trimming took off 2 bases at V and 2 bases at J, with 10 bases between the two ends. Germline loops: CDR1 LNHDA, CDR2 SQIVND (reference sequence). The CDR3 is 15 residues long. TCRdb's copy holds only in-frame clones and misses some; the assay was immunoSEQ multiplex PCR. The data hold some 110,000 clones, with around 81% observed a single time. The J gene is TRBJ1-5, the V gene TRBV19; the D gene is possibly TRBD1 (5 bases). Sequenced input: peripheral blood. The origin of this receptor is a man aged 80 or over with acute or convalescent COVID-19. This CDR3 is CASSIQGMGNQPQHF. The CDR3, as DNA: TGTGCCAGTAGTATACAGGGTATGGGCAATCAGCCCCAGCATTTT.